What follows are 4 T cell receptor beta chains derived from one specimen sequenced in a study of cytomegalovirus exposure and HLA in healthy donors (dated by TCRdb to between 2016 and 2019). Libraries were prepared through the immunoSEQ multiplex PCR assay. TCRdb re-hosts the immuneACCESS table, in-frame sequences only. Its copies lack some clones; in the studies checked, an unresolved V gene accounts for under half of them, and the cause for the rest is not known. The sample includes roughly 260,000 clones, with 90% observed a single time. Jointly, the top ten make up 0.37% of the sample. Sequencing used PBMCs. All receptors derive from a young woman in good health and CMV-seronegative.

The rearrangement uses TRBV4-3 and TRBJ2-1; D gene uncertain. This CDR3 has 15 amino acids. Trimming cost V 3 bases and J 2 bases, with 11 bases left between them. CDR1 LGHNA and CDR2 YSLEER come from the germline V gene. The CDR3 nucleotides read TGCGCCAGCAGCCACCGCCTAGGAGCCTACAATGAGCAGTTCTTC. Amino acids: CASSHRLGAYNEQFF.

The chain combines TRBV29-1 with TRBJ2-1; TRBD1 matches at 10 bases. Unmatched junction bases numbered 5, after V lost 2 bases and J lost 7 bases. The germline gives CDR1 SQVTM, CDR2 ANQGSEA. The CDR3 runs 14 residues. The CDR3 loop is CSVETDRGWNEQFF. The CDR3, as DNA: TGCAGCGTTGAAACGGACAGGGGGTGGAATGAGCAGTTCTTC.

The chain joins TRBV4-1 to TRBJ1-1; D may be TRBD1 (6 bases). The CDR3 consists of 15 residues. CDR1 MGHRA and CDR2 YSYEKL come from the germline V gene. Trimming took 0 bases from V and 4 from J, leaving 12 bases between them. The CDR3 bases are TGCGCCAGCAGCCAAGAGACAGGTCGAGGCACTGAAGCTTTCTTT. Its protein product is CASSQETGRGTEAFF.

This clone was counted once. The chain carries TRBV30 and TRBJ1-1, with TRBD1 matching 10 bases. CDR1 and CDR2 from the germline V gene are GTSNPN and SVGIG (reference sequence). V was pared by 2 bases and J by 1 base, with 4 bases of the junction left unmatched. CDR3 length: 15 residues. DNA for the CDR3: TGTGCCTGGAGTTTAGGGACAGGGGCGAACACTGAAGCTTTCTTT. Residues: CAWSLGTGANTEAFF.